A selection of T cell receptor beta chains follows, all from one sample in a study of blood T cell repertoires in COVID-19. Some clones are missing from TCRdb's copy, which holds only in-frame ones; the method was immunoSEQ multiplex PCR. This repertoire shows about 160,000 clones, around 85% found once; its top ten account for 6.9%. The sample was peripheral blood. Source of these receptors: an elderly man with COVID-19, enrolled during active disease. The CDR3 runs from the conserved cysteine through the conserved F or W. Each record gives: D gene, clone size, V gene, J gene, CDR3 DNA, CDR3 protein. D genes are given only for firm matches. Clone size is shown for a subset of rows, as once, few, many or a class of expanded clone.

D gene: .; clone size: .; V gene: TRBV5-4; J gene: TRBJ2-6; CDR3 DNA: TGTGCCAGCAGCTTACCCGGGAGCTCTGGGGCCAACGTCCTGACTTTC; CDR3 protein: CASSLPGSSGANVLTF
D gene: TRBD1; clone size: .; V gene: TRBV4-3; J gene: TRBJ1-1; CDR3 DNA: TGCGCCAGCAGCCAAGAAACAGGGGGGGAGGCTTTCTTT; CDR3 protein: CASSQETGGEAFF
D gene: .; clone size: .; V gene: TRBV12-3/TRBV12-4; J gene: TRBJ1-6; CDR3 DNA: TGTGCCAGCAGTTTAGATCTGGGGGGGCTCCACTTT; CDR3 protein: CASSLDLGGLHF
D gene: .; clone size: .; V gene: TRBV7-3; J gene: TRBJ2-2; CDR3 DNA: TGTGCCAGCAGCTCCGTGGGCAGCACCGGGGAGCTGTTTTTT; CDR3 protein: CASSSVGSTGELFF
D gene: .; clone size: .; V gene: TRBV7-8; J gene: TRBJ1-2; CDR3 DNA: TGTGCCAGCAGCCCGACAGGAGGAACTAACTATGGCTACACCTTC; CDR3 protein: CASSPTGGTNYGYTF
D gene: TRBD1; clone size: .; V gene: TRBV2; J gene: TRBJ1-6; CDR3 DNA: TGTGCCAGCAGTGAAGCCCGGACAGGGGGCTCACCCCTCCACTTT; CDR3 protein: CASSEARTGGSPLHF
D gene: .; clone size: .; V gene: TRBV7-2; J gene: TRBJ2-1; CDR3 DNA: TGTGCCAGCAGCTTATGGGGGGACGAATCCTACAATGAGCAGTTCTTC; CDR3 protein: CASSLWGDESYNEQFF
D gene: .; clone size: .; V gene: TRBV19; J gene: TRBJ1-5; CDR3 DNA: TGTGCCAGTAGCACCCCAGGCAGGGCCGACAATCAGCCCCAGCATTTT; CDR3 protein: CASSTPGRADNQPQHF
D gene: .; clone size: once; V gene: TRBV19; J gene: TRBJ2-2; CDR3 DNA: TGTGCCAGTAGTATCGTCGGGGGGCAGAACACCGGGGAGCTGTTTTTT; CDR3 protein: CASSIVGGQNTGELFF
D gene: TRBD1; clone size: .; V gene: TRBV5-1; J gene: TRBJ2-7; CDR3 DNA: TGCGCCAGTCGAGAGGGGGCGCGGGACGAGCAGTACTTC; CDR3 protein: CASREGARDEQYF
D gene: TRBD2; clone size: .; V gene: TRBV9; J gene: TRBJ2-2; CDR3 DNA: TGTGCCAGCAGCGTTAGCGGGGGAGGGGTCGGGGAGCTGTTTTTT; CDR3 protein: CASSVSGGGVGELFF
D gene: TRBD1; clone size: .; V gene: TRBV5-4; J gene: TRBJ1-1; CDR3 DNA: TGTGCCAGCAGCACGGGGACAGGGGATGTCACTGAAGCTTTCTTT; CDR3 protein: CASSTGTGDVTEAFF
D gene: TRBD1; clone size: .; V gene: TRBV5-4; J gene: TRBJ1-6; CDR3 DNA: TGTGCCAGCAGCAGGGACAGGGCTAATTCACCCCTCCACTTT; CDR3 protein: CASSRDRANSPLHF
D gene: TRBD1; clone size: .; V gene: TRBV6-6; J gene: TRBJ2-7; CDR3 DNA: TGTGCCACCTCCCTCTTACAGGGGAACTCCTACGAGCAGTACTTC; CDR3 protein: CATSLLQGNSYEQYF
D gene: .; clone size: .; V gene: TRBV2; J gene: TRBJ2-5; CDR3 DNA: TGTGCCAGCAGTGAAGCGGGGGTGACTAGAGAGACCCAGTACTTC; CDR3 protein: CASSEAGVTRETQYF
D gene: .; clone size: .; V gene: TRBV9; J gene: TRBJ1-3; CDR3 DNA: TGTGCCAGCAGCGTAGCGGAGTATCGAAACACCATATATTTT; CDR3 protein: CASSVAEYRNTIYF
D gene: .; clone size: once; V gene: TRBV6-5; J gene: TRBJ1-2; CDR3 DNA: TGTGCCAGCAGTTACCGCGACAGAAACTATGGCTACACCTTC; CDR3 protein: CASSYRDRNYGYTF
D gene: .; clone size: .; V gene: TRBV4-1; J gene: TRBJ1-1; CDR3 DNA: TGCGCCAGCAGCCGACAGCTTAACACTGAAGCTTTCTTT; CDR3 protein: CASSRQLNTEAFF
D gene: TRBD1; clone size: .; V gene: TRBV5-1; J gene: TRBJ2-3; CDR3 DNA: TGCGCCAGCAGTACAGGGGGCTTAACAGATACGCAGTATTTT; CDR3 protein: CASSTGGLTDTQYF
D gene: .; clone size: .; V gene: TRBV7-9; J gene: TRBJ1-6; CDR3 DNA: TGTGCCAGCAGCCAGAACAATTCACCCCTCCACTTT; CDR3 protein: CASSQNNSPLHF
D gene: .; clone size: .; V gene: TRBV6-5; J gene: TRBJ2-7; CDR3 DNA: TGTGCCAGCAGCCGGGCCACCAGGGGCGGCTACGAGCAGTACTTC; CDR3 protein: CASSRATRGGYEQYF
D gene: TRBD2; clone size: .; V gene: TRBV4-1; J gene: TRBJ2-4; CDR3 DNA: TGCGCCAGCAGCCAAGGGGCCGGGAGGTCCAAAAACATTCAGTACTTC; CDR3 protein: CASSQGAGRSKNIQYF
D gene: .; clone size: .; V gene: TRBV4-3; J gene: TRBJ2-1; CDR3 DNA: TGCGCCAGCAGCCAAGGTTCGGTAGGGGCCTACAATGAGCAGTTCTTC; CDR3 protein: CASSQGSVGAYNEQFF
D gene: TRBD2; clone size: .; V gene: TRBV3-1/TRBV3-2; J gene: TRBJ2-1; CDR3 DNA: TGTGCCAGCAGCCAAGATAGTATGACTAGCGGCCTCTACAATGAGCAGTTCTTC; CDR3 protein: CASSQDSMTSGLYNEQFF
D gene: .; clone size: .; V gene: TRBV24-1; J gene: TRBJ1-2; CDR3 DNA: TGTGCCACCAGTGGGGGCCTTGGCTACACCTTC; CDR3 protein: CATSGGLGYTF
D gene: TRBD1; clone size: .; V gene: TRBV19; J gene: TRBJ1-6; CDR3 DNA: TGTGCCAGTAGTGATCCGGGACAGGGAATAAGGTCACCCCTCCACTTT; CDR3 protein: CASSDPGQGIRSPLHF
D gene: TRBD1; clone size: few; V gene: TRBV5-4; J gene: TRBJ2-5; CDR3 DNA: TGTGCCAGCAGCTCCTCGCCCGGGACAGAAGAGACCCAGTACTTC; CDR3 protein: CASSSSPGTEETQYF
D gene: TRBD2; clone size: .; V gene: TRBV18; J gene: TRBJ2-5; CDR3 DNA: TGTGCCAGCTCACCTACGGAGCGGGGAGAGACCCAGTACTTC; CDR3 protein: CASSPTERGETQYF
D gene: TRBD2; clone size: .; V gene: TRBV11-3; J gene: TRBJ2-3; CDR3 DNA: TGTGCCAGCAGCTTAAGGGTAGCGGGGGAGGCTGATACGCAGTATTTT; CDR3 protein: CASSLRVAGEADTQYF
D gene: TRBD2; clone size: once; V gene: TRBV18; J gene: TRBJ2-7; CDR3 DNA: TGTGCCAGCTCACCGGGACTAGCGGGGTCCTACGAGCAGTACTTC; CDR3 protein: CASSPGLAGSYEQYF
D gene: .; clone size: .; V gene: TRBV6-1; J gene: TRBJ1-2; CDR3 DNA: TGTGCCAGCAGGGTTACTGGGGAGCCCACGTTC; CDR3 protein: CASRVTGEPTF
D gene: .; clone size: .; V gene: TRBV7-2; J gene: TRBJ1-3; CDR3 DNA: TGTGCCAGCAGCTCTGAAGCCCTCAGCACAGCCCGAAACACCATATATTTT; CDR3 protein: CASSSEALSTARNTIYF
D gene: .; clone size: .; V gene: TRBV11-3; J gene: TRBJ2-3; CDR3 DNA: TGTGCCAGCAGCTTAGACGGGGGACCCACAGATACGCAGTATTTT; CDR3 protein: CASSLDGGPTDTQYF
D gene: .; clone size: .; V gene: TRBV5-5; J gene: TRBJ1-5; CDR3 DNA: TGTGCCAGCAGCTTATTTGCAGGGAACAATCAGCCCCAGCATTTT; CDR3 protein: CASSLFAGNNQPQHF
D gene: .; clone size: medium-sized; V gene: TRBV5-1; J gene: TRBJ1-1; CDR3 DNA: TGCGCCAGCAGCCCGGACAGCTTGAACACTGAAGCTTTCTTT; CDR3 protein: CASSPDSLNTEAFF
D gene: .; clone size: .; V gene: TRBV28; J gene: TRBJ1-6; CDR3 DNA: TGTGCCAGCAGTCGCCGGGGGGTCTTAGATTCACCCCTCCACTTT; CDR3 protein: CASSRRGVLDSPLHF
D gene: TRBD1; clone size: .; V gene: TRBV6-5; J gene: TRBJ1-5; CDR3 DNA: TGTGCCAGCAGCCTCAGGGGGCTGAATCAGCCCCAGCATTTT; CDR3 protein: CASSLRGLNQPQHF
D gene: .; clone size: .; V gene: TRBV9; J gene: TRBJ1-1; CDR3 DNA: TGTGCCAGCAGCGTAGTGCACAGGCTCATGAACACTGAAGCTTTCTTT; CDR3 protein: CASSVVHRLMNTEAFF
D gene: .; clone size: few; V gene: TRBV28; J gene: TRBJ1-3; CDR3 DNA: TGTGCCAGCAGTTACCTTCACGGGACTCTCGGGAACACCATATATTTT; CDR3 protein: CASSYLHGTLGNTIYF
D gene: .; clone size: .; V gene: TRBV28; J gene: TRBJ1-6; CDR3 DNA: TGTGCCAGCAGTTTATGGACCGGGGCGCGAGGGGGATCACCCCTCCACTTT; CDR3 protein: CASSLWTGARGGSPLHF
D gene: TRBD1; clone size: .; V gene: TRBV28; J gene: TRBJ1-4; CDR3 DNA: TGTGCCAGCAGTGCAGGGGGATCAGTAGAAAAACTGTTTTTT; CDR3 protein: CASSAGGSVEKLFF
D gene: .; clone size: .; V gene: TRBV7-6; J gene: TRBJ2-5; CDR3 DNA: TGTGCCAGCAGCTCCGGGACATTAGGCCAAGAGACCCAGTACTTC; CDR3 protein: CASSSGTLGQETQYF
D gene: TRBD1; clone size: .; V gene: TRBV27; J gene: TRBJ1-6; CDR3 DNA: TGTGCCAGCAGTCTAGGACAGGGATGGACCCTCCACTTT; CDR3 protein: CASSLGQGWTLHF
D gene: TRBD1; clone size: medium-sized; V gene: TRBV4-2; J gene: TRBJ1-2; CDR3 DNA: TGTGCCAGCAGCCAAGAGGGCAGGACAGGGGAAGGCTACACCTTC; CDR3 protein: CASSQEGRTGEGYTF
D gene: .; clone size: once; V gene: TRBV7-2; J gene: TRBJ2-2; CDR3 DNA: TGTGCCAGCAGCTCCGAGCGGACCCTCCCCGGGGAGCTGTTTTTT; CDR3 protein: CASSSERTLPGELFF
D gene: .; clone size: few; V gene: TRBV6-5; J gene: TRBJ2-5; CDR3 DNA: TGTGCCAGCAGTTATCGCAGGTCGATCCAAGAGACCCAGTACTTC; CDR3 protein: CASSYRRSIQETQYF
D gene: TRBD1; clone size: .; V gene: TRBV9; J gene: TRBJ1-2; CDR3 DNA: TGTGCCAGCAGCGTAGGATTGTTAGGACAGGGAGGCTACACCTTC; CDR3 protein: CASSVGLLGQGGYTF
D gene: .; clone size: .; V gene: TRBV2; J gene: TRBJ2-3; CDR3 DNA: TGTGCCAGCTTGTTTGCAGTCGGCACAGATACGCAGTATTTT; CDR3 protein: CASLFAVGTDTQYF
D gene: TRBD1; clone size: once; V gene: TRBV6-5; J gene: TRBJ2-7; CDR3 DNA: TGTGCCAGCAGCAAGACAGGGCCCTACGAGCAGTACTTC; CDR3 protein: CASSKTGPYEQYF
D gene: TRBD1; clone size: .; V gene: TRBV9; J gene: TRBJ1-4; CDR3 DNA: TGTGCCAGCAGCTCGGGGACAGGCCACATGGAAAAACTGTTTTTT; CDR3 protein: CASSSGTGHMEKLFF
D gene: TRBD1; clone size: .; V gene: TRBV5-1; J gene: TRBJ1-2; CDR3 DNA: TGCGCCAGCAGCAGCGGACAGGTTCGCGGGTATGGCTACACCTTC; CDR3 protein: CASSSGQVRGYGYTF